The rows below give T cell receptor beta chains drawn from one sample of a study of circulating and synovial CD4+ cells in juvenile arthritis. Data came from immunoSEQ multiplex PCR; TCRdb stores just in-frame clones and leaves some out. The sample has 30,000 to 40,000 clones, about 94% seen once; the top ten hold approximately 0.7%. Sequenced input: CD4+ T cells from blood. Receptors were obtained from a human donor with juvenile idiopathic arthritis. Each CDR3 is given with its conserved first and last residue. A D gene is named only where the DNA matches it firmly. Not all rows give a size; the values are once, few, many and, for expanded clones, a class.

j_gene: TRBJ1-5
v_gene: TRBV19
d_gene: NA
abundance: NA
CDR3aa: CASSIAGENQPQHF
CDR3nt: TGTGCCAGTAGTATAGCAGGGGAGAATCAGCCCCAGCATTTT

j_gene: TRBJ2-7
v_gene: TRBV18
d_gene: NA
abundance: NA
CDR3aa: CASSPTRSSYEQYF
CDR3nt: TGTGCCAGCTCTCCGACTAGAAGCTCCTACGAGCAGTACTTC

j_gene: TRBJ1-2
v_gene: TRBV10-3
d_gene: NA
abundance: NA
CDR3aa: CAIAEADYGYTF
CDR3nt: TGTGCCATCGCTGAGGCGGACTATGGCTACACCTTC

j_gene: TRBJ1-4
v_gene: TRBV11-2
d_gene: TRBD1
abundance: few
CDR3aa: CASSLTTGGGGEKLFF
CDR3nt: TGTGCCAGCAGCTTAACTACAGGGGGCGGGGGTGAAAAACTGTTTTTT

j_gene: TRBJ1-5
v_gene: TRBV11-3
d_gene: NA
abundance: NA
CDR3aa: CASSLDGGGLEWPQHF
CDR3nt: TGTGCCAGCAGCTTAGATGGGGGGGGTTTGGAATGGCCCCAGCATTTT

j_gene: TRBJ2-4
v_gene: TRBV14
d_gene: NA
abundance: NA
CDR3aa: CASSLLIGGSNIQYF
CDR3nt: TGTGCCAGCAGCCTACTTATCGGAGGGTCAAACATTCAGTACTTC

j_gene: TRBJ1-2
v_gene: TRBV7-2
d_gene: TRBD1
abundance: NA
CDR3aa: CASSLIRDRGYGYTF
CDR3nt: TGTGCCAGCAGCTTAATAAGGGACAGGGGCTATGGCTACACCTTC

j_gene: TRBJ2-7
v_gene: TRBV5-1
d_gene: NA
abundance: NA
CDR3aa: CASSWRGKNYEQYF
CDR3nt: TGCGCCAGCAGCTGGAGGGGCAAGAACTACGAGCAGTACTTC

j_gene: TRBJ2-1
v_gene: TRBV2
d_gene: NA
abundance: NA
CDR3aa: CASPQRRDSYNEQFF
CDR3nt: TGTGCCAGCCCCCAGCGGCGGGACTCCTACAATGAGCAGTTCTTC

j_gene: TRBJ2-1
v_gene: TRBV2
d_gene: NA
abundance: NA
CDR3aa: CASSGGHEGGQLYNEQFF
CDR3nt: TGTGCCAGCAGTGGAGGCCACGAGGGGGGACAGCTATACAATGAGCAGTTCTTC

j_gene: TRBJ1-3
v_gene: TRBV13
d_gene: TRBD1
abundance: NA
CDR3aa: CASRRDSLRSGNTIYF
CDR3nt: TGTGCCAGCAGGCGGGACAGCCTACGAAGTGGAAACACCATATATTTT

j_gene: TRBJ2-5
v_gene: TRBV5-1
d_gene: TRBD1
abundance: NA
CDR3aa: CASSLAGGQETQYF
CDR3nt: TGCGCCAGCAGCTTGGCAGGGGGCCAAGAGACCCAGTACTTC

j_gene: TRBJ1-2
v_gene: TRBV9
d_gene: NA
abundance: NA
CDR3aa: CASSRGHANYGYTF
CDR3nt: TGTGCCAGCAGCCGAGGACACGCGAACTATGGCTACACCTTC

j_gene: TRBJ1-2
v_gene: TRBV5-4
d_gene: TRBD1
abundance: NA
CDR3aa: CASSLEGGAGVNYGYTF
CDR3nt: TGCGCCAGCAGCTTGGAAGGGGGCGCGGGTGTGAACTATGGCTACACCTTC

j_gene: TRBJ2-7
v_gene: TRBV11-2
d_gene: TRBD1
abundance: NA
CDR3aa: CASSSHGQGSYEQYF
CDR3nt: TGTGCCAGCAGCTCCCACGGACAGGGTTCCTACGAGCAGTACTTC

j_gene: TRBJ2-3
v_gene: TRBV7-9
d_gene: TRBD2
abundance: NA
CDR3aa: CASSLLAGLITDTRYF
CDR3nt: TGTGCCAGCAGCTTACTAGCGGGCCTGATCACAGATACGCGGTATTTT

j_gene: TRBJ1-2
v_gene: TRBV27
d_gene: NA
abundance: NA
CDR3aa: CASSGLKDYGYTF
CDR3nt: TGTGCCAGCAGCGGGTTAAAGGACTATGGCTACACCTTC

j_gene: TRBJ2-2
v_gene: TRBV29-1
d_gene: TRBD2
abundance: NA
CDR3aa: CSVSSGPNTGELFF
CDR3nt: TGCAGCGTATCTAGCGGGCCGAACACCGGGGAGCTGTTTTTT

j_gene: TRBJ1-4
v_gene: TRBV19
d_gene: NA
abundance: NA
CDR3aa: CASSAGYWGPTNEKLFF
CDR3nt: TGTGCCAGTAGTGCGGGATATTGGGGTCCAACTAATGAAAAACTGTTTTTT

j_gene: TRBJ1-3
v_gene: TRBV7-6
d_gene: NA
abundance: NA
CDR3aa: CASSRGASGNTIYF
CDR3nt: TGTGCCAGCAGCCGTGGGGCCTCTGGAAACACCATATATTTT

j_gene: TRBJ2-5
v_gene: TRBV4-3
d_gene: TRBD2
abundance: NA
CDR3aa: CASSQGQAGSQETQYF
CDR3nt: TGCGCCAGCAGCCAAGGCCAAGCGGGGTCTCAAGAGACCCAGTACTTC

j_gene: TRBJ2-2
v_gene: TRBV5-4
d_gene: NA
abundance: NA
CDR3aa: CASSPPKEASGELFF
CDR3nt: TGTGCCAGCAGCCCCCCGAAGGAAGCTAGCGGGGAGCTGTTTTTT

j_gene: TRBJ1-2
v_gene: TRBV7-9
d_gene: NA
abundance: NA
CDR3aa: CASSLAAARKGYTF
CDR3nt: TGTGCCAGCAGCTTAGCAGCGGCTCGAAAGGGCTACACCTTC

j_gene: TRBJ1-4
v_gene: TRBV5-1
d_gene: TRBD1
abundance: NA
CDR3aa: CASRGQGATNEKLFF
CDR3nt: TGCGCCAGCAGAGGACAGGGGGCAACTAATGAAAAACTGTTTTTT

j_gene: TRBJ1-2
v_gene: TRBV5-7
d_gene: TRBD1
abundance: NA
CDR3aa: CASSFADRENYGYTF
CDR3nt: TGTGCCAGCAGCTTTGCGGACAGGGAAAACTATGGCTACACCTTC